Listed here are 31 T cell receptor beta chains from one sample, sequenced in a study of blood T cell repertoires in COVID-19. Method: immunoSEQ multiplex PCR; TCRdb's copy keeps in-frame clones and lacks some. The sample lists 150,000 or so clones; roughly 88% were seen once. Material for sequencing was PBMCs or T cells enriched from blood (not recorded which). These receptors originate from a man aged 45-65 years who had recovered from COVID-19.

The CDR3 spells CASSFRRGSPLHF. In DNA form, the CDR3 reads TGTGCCAGCAGTTTTCGCAGGGGTTCACCCCTCCACTTT. V and J are TRBV28 and TRBJ1-6, with a weak D call TRBD1 (6 bases). The CDR3 runs to 13 residues. Trimming shortened V by 3 bases and J by 9 bases, and 9 bases separated the two germline ends. The V gene's germline CDR1 is MDHEN and CDR2 SYDVKM.

On this clone itself: Relative to the germline gene, one junction end is altered; a read error may explain this. The V and J genes are TRBV4-1 and TRBJ2-5, with a possible D match to TRBD2 (7 bases). The CDR3 spans 16 residues. In germline, CDR1 is MGHRA, CDR2 YSYEKL. The CDR3 is CASRQGGGGIQETQYF. DNA of the CDR3: TGCGCCAGCAGGCAAGGGGGGGGAGGTATCCAAGAGACCCAGTACTTC.

The chain uses TRBV5-1 and TRBJ2-3; weak D call: TRBD2 (5 bases). CDR1 is SGHRS, CDR2 YFSETQ, per germline. The CDR3 sequence is 13 residues long. The ends were cut back, 2 bases at V and 2 bases at J, with 6 bases in the middle. The CDR3: CASSFSDTDTQYF. In nucleotides, the CDR3 is TGCGCCAGCAGCTTTAGCGACACAGATACGCAGTATTTT. The full variable domain, with the rest looked up from reference TRBV5-1 and TRBJ2-3, is KAGVTQTPRYLIKTRGQQVTLSCSPISGHRSVSWYQQTPGQGLQFLFEYFSETQRNKGNFPGRFSGRQFSNSRSEMNVSTLELGDSALYLCASSFSDTDTQYFGPGTRLTVL.

This CDR3 is CASSPRSSGGPSRNEQFF. The CDR3 nucleotides read TGTGCCAGCTCACCACGTTCATCGGGGGGGCCATCGAGGAATGAGCAGTTCTTC. This chain connects TRBV18 to TRBJ2-1; TRBD2 aligns across 8 bases. Germline CDR1 is KGHSH and CDR2 is LQKENI. CDR3 size: 18 residues. V lost 1 base, J lost 7 bases, and 15 bases stayed unmatched.

The rearrangement joins TRBV7-9 to TRBJ2-5; no reliable D call. Germline loops: CDR1 SEHNR, CDR2 FQNEAQ (reference sequence). The germline V and J ends were trimmed by 5 bases and 2 bases, with 12 bases remaining between them. The CDR3 totals 14 residues. CDR3 loop: CASSPRGQQETQYF. The CDR3 region has the DNA TGTGCCAGCAGCCCCCGCGGTCAGCAAGAGACCCAGTACTTC.

J is TRBJ2-7 and V is TRBV3-1 (or the pseudogene TRBV3-2); D perhaps matches TRBD1 (5 bases). The CDR3 spans 12 residues. V shed 0 bases and J shed 12 bases, with 12 bases lying between them. Germline V lookup: CDR1 LGHDT, CDR2 YNNKEL (reference sequence). CDR3 residues: CASSQDLGPTYF. CDR3 sequence (DNA): TGTGCCAGCAGCCAAGATCTGGGGCCTACGTACTTC.

The chain recombines TRBV5-1 with TRBJ1-4, with 12 bases that match TRBD1. The ends lost 4 bases at V and 8 bases at J; junction bases unmatched: 12. The CDR3 has 17 amino acids. The germline V gene encodes CDR1 SGHRS and CDR2 YFSETQ. DNA for the CDR3: TGCGCCAGCAGCGCCGGGACAGGGGGCTCCTTAGGGGAAAAACTGTTTTTT. Protein product: CASSAGTGGSLGEKLFF.

The chain has TRBV5-1 and TRBJ2-3; 7 nucleotides line up with TRBD2. Trimming cost V 4 bases and J 4 bases; bases outside gene matches: 9. This CDR3 comprises 15 residues. CDR1 and CDR2 (germline): SGHRS, YFSETQ. The CDR3 region has the DNA TGCGCCAGCAGCCCGGCGGCGACTAGCTCAGATACGCAGTATTTT. Its protein product is CASSPAATSSDTQYF.

V is TRBV5-1 and J is TRBJ2-1; possibly TRBD1 for D (5 bases). The CDR3 contains 15 residues. V lost 0 bases, J lost 1 base, and 8 bases lay in between. The germline gives CDR1 SGHRS, CDR2 YFSETQ. The CDR3: CASSLADSSYNEQFF. CDR3 DNA: TGCGCCAGCAGCTTGGCCGACAGTTCCTACAATGAGCAGTTCTTC.

The CDR3 sequence: CASSPLGQGYQPQHF. Here the CDR3 DNA reads TGTGCCAGCTCACCACTTGGACAGGGATATCAGCCCCAGCATTTT. The chain is built from TRBV18 and TRBJ1-5; 8 positions agree with TRBD1. Germline CDR1 is KGHSH and CDR2 is LQKENI. Germline trimming cut 1 base from V and 5 bases from J; bases unmatched to any gene: 4. CDR3 size: 15 residues.

In its sample, this clone was seen once. The junction departs from germline at one end; a sequencing error may be responsible. The chain recombines TRBV6-1 with TRBJ2-7, with 8 bases aligning to TRBD1. The CDR3 totals 11 residues. CDR1 and CDR2 from the germline V gene are MNHNS and SASEGT. DNA of the CDR3: TGTGCCAGCAGTGAAACATCAGGGGGCAACTTC. Its protein is CASSETSGGNF.

The J gene is TRBJ1-3, the V gene TRBV3-1 (or the pseudogene TRBV3-2), with TRBD1 matching 7 bases. From germline, CDR1 is LGHDT and CDR2 YNNKEL (reference sequence). The length of the CDR3 is 15 residues. The V segment lost 4 bases and the J segment 2 bases; nucleotides outside the gene matches: 5. In DNA form, the CDR3 reads TGTGCCAGCAGCCTTGACAGGGCGGCTGGAAACACCATATATTTT. Translating gives CASSLDRAAGNTIYF.

The CDR3 loop reads CATSRQVVNTEAFF. CDR3 DNA: TGTGCCACCAGCAGACAGGTCGTGAACACTGAAGCTTTCTTT. The rearrangement uses TRBV15 and TRBJ1-1; no firm D call. Germline loops: CDR1 LNHNV, CDR2 YYDKDF (reference sequence). Trimming cost V 2 bases and J 0 bases, with 7 bases left between them. The CDR3 consists of 14 residues.

The chain has TRBV18 and TRBJ2-7, with D possibly matching TRBD1 (5 bases). Germline values: CDR1 KGHSH, CDR2 LQKENI. Trimming left V 1 base short and J 5 bases short, with 12 bases between. The CDR3 loop spans 14 amino acids. This chain's CDR3 is CASSPLREINEQYF. As DNA, the CDR3 is TGTGCCAGCTCACCACTCAGGGAAATTAACGAGCAGTACTTC.

The chain links TRBV6-5 to TRBJ1-5; 10 bases match TRBD1. The V segment lost 5 bases and the J segment 8 bases; nucleotides outside the gene matches: 6. There are 14 residues in the CDR3. Germline lookup yields CDR1 MNHEY and CDR2 SVGAGI. The chain's CDR3 is CASSPGTGDEPQHF. The CDR3 DNA follows: TGTGCCAGCAGTCCCGGGACAGGGGACGAGCCCCAGCATTTT.

V is TRBV7-8 and J is TRBJ1-5, with a tentative D call TRBD1 (6 bases). The ends were cut back, 1 base at V and 1 base at J, with 17 bases in the middle. CDR3 length equals 18 residues. CDR1 is SGHVS and CDR2 is FQNEAQ in the germline V gene. CDR3 in amino acids: CASSLDLLLGASNQPQHF. In DNA, the CDR3 is TGTGCCAGCAGCTTAGACCTACTGCTGGGGGCAAGCAATCAGCCCCAGCATTTT.

The rearrangement uses TRBV3-1 (or the pseudogene TRBV3-2) and TRBJ1-6; D may be TRBD1 (6 bases). Germline loops: CDR1 LGHDT, CDR2 YNNKEL (reference sequence). This CDR3 contains 15 residues. V lost 9 bases and J lost 7, with 19 bases in between. DNA for the CDR3: TGTGCCAGTGGACAACCCGGACAGAGCAATTCACCCCTCCACTTT. Protein sequence: CASGQPGQSNSPLHF.

The rearrangement joins TRBV18 to TRBJ1-2, with 10 bases fitting TRBD1. The J segment lost 2 bases and the V segment lost 8 bases, leaving 14 bases of the junction unmatched. CDR3 length: 17 residues. CDR1 is KGHSH and CDR2 is LQKENI in the germline V gene. This CDR3 is CASTHLADRGKNYGYTF. As DNA, the CDR3 is TGTGCCAGCACGCACCTCGCGGACAGGGGGAAAAACTATGGCTACACCTTC.

The rearrangement uses TRBV6-5 and TRBJ2-1, with 11 nucleotides matching TRBD2. Trimming cost V 6 bases and J 7 bases; bases outside gene matches: 5. Germline V gene data show CDR1 as MNHEY and CDR2 as SVGAGI. The CDR3 runs to 14 residues. CDR3 nucleotides: TGTGCCAGCAGGCAGGGACTAGCGGTTAATGAGCAGTTCTTC. Its translation: CASRQGLAVNEQFF.

The CDR3 coding sequence is TGCGCCAGCAGCTTGGGGACAGGGTCCACCTCACCCCTCCACTTT. As protein: CASSLGTGSTSPLHF. This rearrangement joins TRBV5-1 to TRBJ1-6; 8 positions agree with TRBD1. The CDR3 runs to 15 residues. Germline lookup yields CDR1 SGHRS and CDR2 YFSETQ. V dropped 0 bases and J dropped 10; count of bases not matched to a gene: 6.

This rearrangement joins TRBV7-6 to TRBJ2-7, with TRBD1 matching 8 bases. J gave up 4 bases and V 0 bases, and 5 bases lay outside the gene matches. This CDR3 is 15 amino acids long. Germline V gene data show CDR1 as SGHVS and CDR2 as FNYEAQ. The CDR3 loop reads CASSLAQGAGYEQYF. For the CDR3, the DNA is TGTGCCAGCAGCTTAGCCCAGGGGGCTGGTTACGAGCAGTACTTC.

This chain connects TRBV6-5 to TRBJ2-5; D remains ambiguous. This CDR3 has 12 amino acids. Germline V gene lookup returns CDR1 MNHEY and CDR2 SVGAGI. Trimming removed 6 bases at V and 0 bases at J, with 5 bases between. CDR3 bases: TGTGCCAGCAGGGCGGACCAAGAGACCCAGTACTTC. Translating gives CASRADQETQYF.

J is TRBJ1-2 and V is TRBV3-1 (or the pseudogene TRBV3-2), with D uncertain. V shed 1 base and J shed 7 bases, with 19 bases lying between them. From germline, CDR1 is LGHDT and CDR2 YNNKEL (reference sequence). The CDR3 loop spans 16 amino acids. The CDR3 DNA reads TGTGCCAGCAGCCAAGTATCGTATTCAGGAGGGAGTGGCTACACCTTC. Its protein product is CASSQVSYSGGSGYTF.

This sequence joins TRBV6-1 and TRBJ1-4; 9 bases match TRBD1. J lost 8 bases, V lost 4 bases, and 14 bases had no gene match. CDR1 MNHNS and CDR2 SASEGT come from the germline V gene. The length of the CDR3 is 17 residues. DNA of the CDR3: TGTGCCAGCAGTGTCCCATTCGGGACAGGGTTTGGAGAAAAACTGTTTTTT. Its protein product is CASSVPFGTGFGEKLFF.

The chain couples TRBV5-4 to TRBJ2-5, with D possibly being TRBD1 (6 bases). V was pared by 4 bases and J by 1 base, with 17 bases between. Looked up from germline, CDR1 is SGHNT and CDR2 is YYREEE (reference sequence). The CDR3 totals 16 residues. The CDR3 region is CASSPARGTTQETQYF. DNA for the CDR3: TGTGCCAGCAGCCCCGCCAGAGGGACAACCCAAGAGACCCAGTACTTC.

The chain couples TRBV6-6 to TRBJ1-1; the D is unclear. Deletions cut 6 bases from V and 0 bases from J, with 11 bases between. This CDR3 has 14 amino acids. In germline, CDR1 is MNHNY, CDR2 SVGAGI (reference sequence). The CDR3 reads CASSTTTVNTEAFF. CDR3 coding DNA: TGTGCCAGCAGCACCACAACAGTGAACACTGAAGCTTTCTTT.

V usage is TRBV25-1 and J usage is TRBJ2-7; 9 bases map to TRBD1. The CDR3 is made up of 13 amino acids. Trimming cost V 6 bases and J 1 base; bases outside gene matches: 1. Germline V lookup: CDR1 MGHDK, CDR2 SYGVNS. Here the CDR3 reads CASRQGASYEQYF. In DNA form, the CDR3 reads TGTGCCAGCAGACAGGGGGCTTCCTACGAGCAGTACTTC.

The chain is built from TRBV6-5 and TRBJ1-2; TRBD1 matches at 8 bases. Germline assignment: CDR1 MNHEY and CDR2 SVGAGI. The CDR3 totals 14 residues. Trimming cost V 5 bases and J 4 bases; bases outside gene matches: 6. Here the CDR3 DNA reads TGTGCCAGCAGTCTACAGGGGGGTGGCTATGGCTACACCTTC. It specifies CASSLQGGGYGYTF.

Comments on this clone: Other DNA sequences in the sample encode the same CDR3. V usage is TRBV7-9 and J usage is TRBJ1-1; D remains unclear. Germline CDR1 and CDR2: SEHNR and FQNEAQ (reference sequence). The germline V and J ends were trimmed by 0 bases and 1 base, with 3 bases remaining between them. The CDR3 contains 13 residues. The CDR3 reads CASSLAANTEAFF. Here the CDR3 DNA reads TGTGCCAGCAGCTTAGCAGCGAACACTGAAGCTTTCTTT. Based on the CDR3 plus reference TRBV7-9 and TRBJ1-1, the full variable domain is DTGVSQNPRHKITKRGQNVTFRCDPISEHNRLYWYRQTLGQGPEFLTYFQNEAQLEKSRLLSDRFSAERPKGSFSTLEIQRTEQGDSAMYLCASSLAANTEAFFGQGTRLTVV.

This clone occurred once. This rearrangement joins TRBV6-6 to TRBJ2-7, with D possibly being TRBD1 (6 bases). Germline values: CDR1 MNHNY, CDR2 SVGAGI (reference sequence). The CDR3 is 13 amino acids. V lost 6 bases, J lost 5 bases, and 14 bases lay in between. CDR3 amino acids: CASSPQGLHEQYF. Written as DNA, the CDR3 is TGTGCCAGCAGCCCACAGGGTCTGCACGAGCAGTACTTC.

This clone turned up a few times. This chain's CDR3 is CASSNTGRGFYGYTF. The CDR3 DNA sequence: TGTGCCAGCAGTAATACAGGAAGGGGTTTCTATGGCTACACCTTC. The chain recombines TRBV27 with TRBJ1-2, with TRBD1 as a possible D gene (5 bases). CDR3 length: 15 amino acids. Germline CDR1 reads MNHEY; CDR2 reads SMNVEV (reference sequence). V was pared by 5 bases and J by 4 bases, with 17 bases between.